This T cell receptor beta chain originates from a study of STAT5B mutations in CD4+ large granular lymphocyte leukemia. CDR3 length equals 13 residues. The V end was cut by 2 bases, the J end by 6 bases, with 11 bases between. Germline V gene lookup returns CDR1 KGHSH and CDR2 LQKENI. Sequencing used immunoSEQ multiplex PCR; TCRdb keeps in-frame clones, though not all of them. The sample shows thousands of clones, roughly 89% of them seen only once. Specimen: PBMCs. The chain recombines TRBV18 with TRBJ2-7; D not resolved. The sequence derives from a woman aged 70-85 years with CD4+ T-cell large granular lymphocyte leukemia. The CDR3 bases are TGTGCCAGCTCACCAGGTCGGACCATCGAGCAGTACTTC. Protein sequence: CASSPGRTIEQYF.